This T cell receptor (beta chain) was captured by sequencing in a study of blood T cell repertoires in COVID-19. Study-level information: Researchers got acute and convalescent COVID-19 samples from the United States, Italy and Spain. Sample material is recorded as cDNA or gDNA derived from T cells, B-cell-depleted T cells, or PBMCs.

The assay was immunoSEQ multiplex PCR, and TCRdb's table has in-frame clones only and misses some. The profile covers fewer than 200,000 clones, with roughly 86% appearing a single time and about 2.7% taken by the ten largest. This clone was counted between two and nine times. Source material: peripheral blood. This TCR was sampled from a middle-aged man with active or convalescent COVID-19.

For the CDR3, the DNA is TGTGCCAGCAGTTTATTCTCTCTGGTAAAGGGGGACAGGGCGTCTGAAGCTTTCTTT. Protein product: CASSLFSLVKGDRASEAFF. The rearrangement uses TRBV28 and TRBJ1-1, with 9 bases fitting TRBD1. The CDR3 consists of 19 residues. After removal of 1 base from V and 6 bases from J, the junction contained 18 bases not matched to a gene. CDR1 is MDHEN and CDR2 is SYDVKM in the germline V gene.